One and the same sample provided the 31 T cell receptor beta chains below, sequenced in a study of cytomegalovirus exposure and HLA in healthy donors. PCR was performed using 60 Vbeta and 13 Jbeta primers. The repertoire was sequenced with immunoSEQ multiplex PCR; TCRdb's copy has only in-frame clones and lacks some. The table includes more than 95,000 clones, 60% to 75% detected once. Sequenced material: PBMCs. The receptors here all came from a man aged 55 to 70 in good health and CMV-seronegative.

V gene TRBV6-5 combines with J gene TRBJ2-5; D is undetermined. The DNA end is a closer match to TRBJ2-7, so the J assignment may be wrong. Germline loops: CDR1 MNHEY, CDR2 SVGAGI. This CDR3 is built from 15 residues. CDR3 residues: CASSYQEEASYEQYF. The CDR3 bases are TGTGCCAGCAGTTACCAAGAGGAAGCCTCCTACGAGCAGTACTTC.

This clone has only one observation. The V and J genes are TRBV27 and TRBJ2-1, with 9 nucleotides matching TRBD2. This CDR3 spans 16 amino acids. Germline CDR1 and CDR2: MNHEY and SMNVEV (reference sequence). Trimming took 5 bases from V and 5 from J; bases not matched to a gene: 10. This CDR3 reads CASSMPGLADDNEQFF. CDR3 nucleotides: TGTGCCAGCAGTATGCCGGGACTAGCCGATGACAATGAGCAGTTCTTC.

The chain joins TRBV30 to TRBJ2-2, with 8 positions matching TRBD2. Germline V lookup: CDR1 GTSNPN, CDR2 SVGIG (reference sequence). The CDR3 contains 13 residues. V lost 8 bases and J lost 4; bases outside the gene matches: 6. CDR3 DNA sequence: TGTGCCCGGGGGGGGTGGATCACCGGGGAGCTGTTTTTT. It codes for CARGGWITGELFF.

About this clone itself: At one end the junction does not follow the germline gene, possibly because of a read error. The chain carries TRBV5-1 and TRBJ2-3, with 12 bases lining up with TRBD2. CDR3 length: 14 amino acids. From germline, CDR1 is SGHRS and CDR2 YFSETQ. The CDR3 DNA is TGCGCCAGCAGCTTTGGGACTAGCGGGCTCGCAGTGGATTTT. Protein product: CASSFGTSGLAVDF.

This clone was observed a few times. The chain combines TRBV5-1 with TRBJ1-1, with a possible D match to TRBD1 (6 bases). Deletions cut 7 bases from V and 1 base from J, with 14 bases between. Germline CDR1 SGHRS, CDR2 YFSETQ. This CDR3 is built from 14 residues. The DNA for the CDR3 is TGCGCCAGCCGGCTTGGGGGCAGGAACACTGAAGCTTTCTTT. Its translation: CASRLGGRNTEAFF.

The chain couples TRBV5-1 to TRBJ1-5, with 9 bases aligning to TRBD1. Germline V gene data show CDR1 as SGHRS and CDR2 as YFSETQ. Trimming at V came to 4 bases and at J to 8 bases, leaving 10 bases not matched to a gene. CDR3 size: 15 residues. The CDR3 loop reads CASSPTGQGWEPQHF. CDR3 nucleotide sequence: TGCGCCAGCAGCCCCACGGGACAGGGCTGGGAGCCCCAGCATTTT.

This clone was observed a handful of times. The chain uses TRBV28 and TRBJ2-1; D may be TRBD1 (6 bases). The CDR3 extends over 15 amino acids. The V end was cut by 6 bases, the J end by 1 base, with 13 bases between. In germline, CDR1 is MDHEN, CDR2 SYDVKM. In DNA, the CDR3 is TGTGCCAGCAGCCCCGGGACAACATCCTACAATGAGCAGTTCTTC. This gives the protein CASSPGTTSYNEQFF.

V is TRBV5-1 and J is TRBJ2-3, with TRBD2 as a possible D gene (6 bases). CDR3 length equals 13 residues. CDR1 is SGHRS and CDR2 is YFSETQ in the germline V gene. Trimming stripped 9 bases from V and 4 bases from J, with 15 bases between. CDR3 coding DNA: TGCGCCACCCGACCCGGCGGGGCAGATACGCAGTATTTT. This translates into CATRPGGADTQYF.

Written as DNA, the CDR3 is TGTGCCAGCAGCATCGGGACAGGGTGGGGGGAGCAGTACTTC. Protein: CASSIGTGWGEQYF. The chain employs TRBV28 and TRBJ2-5; 9 nucleotides match TRBD1. The CDR3 has 14 amino acids. The V gene end was trimmed by 6 bases and the J gene end by 11 bases; junction bases not matched to a gene: 13. The germline V gene has CDR1 MDHEN and CDR2 SYDVKM.

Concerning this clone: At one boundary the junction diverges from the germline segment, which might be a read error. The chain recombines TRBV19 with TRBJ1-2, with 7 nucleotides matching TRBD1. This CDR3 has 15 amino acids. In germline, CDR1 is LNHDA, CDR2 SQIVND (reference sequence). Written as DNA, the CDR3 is TGTGCCAGTAGTATGGTGGGACAGTTTAACGATGGCTACACCTTC. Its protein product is CASSMVGQFNDGYTF.

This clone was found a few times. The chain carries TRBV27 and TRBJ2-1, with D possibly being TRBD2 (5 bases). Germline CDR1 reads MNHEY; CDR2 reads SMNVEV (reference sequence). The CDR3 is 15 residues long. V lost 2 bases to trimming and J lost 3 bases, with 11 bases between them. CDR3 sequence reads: CASSLPTGLYNEQFF. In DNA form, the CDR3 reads TGTGCCAGCAGTTTACCTACCGGACTCTACAATGAGCAGTTCTTC.

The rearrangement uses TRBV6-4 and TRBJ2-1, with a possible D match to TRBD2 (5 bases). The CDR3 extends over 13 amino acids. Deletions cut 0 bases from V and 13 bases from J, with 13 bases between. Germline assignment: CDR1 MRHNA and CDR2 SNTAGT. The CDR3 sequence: CASSDSRHSGQFF. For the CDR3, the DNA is TGTGCCAGCAGTGACTCTCGCCACTCGGGACAGTTCTTC.

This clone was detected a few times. The CDR3 nucleotides read TGTGCCAGCAGTTACCTAGCGGGGATCACCGGGGAGCTGTTTTTT. Protein sequence: CASSYLAGITGELFF. The chain joins TRBV27 to TRBJ2-2; 9 bases map to TRBD2. The CDR3 is made up of 15 amino acids. With V trimmed by 4 bases and J by 4 bases, 4 bases remained unmatched. Per the germline V gene, CDR1 is MNHEY and CDR2 is SMNVEV (reference sequence).

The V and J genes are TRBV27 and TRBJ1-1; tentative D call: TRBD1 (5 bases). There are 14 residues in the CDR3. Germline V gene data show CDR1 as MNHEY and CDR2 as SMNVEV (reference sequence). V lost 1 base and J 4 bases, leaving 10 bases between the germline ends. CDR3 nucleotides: TGTGCCAGCAGTTTATATACAGGTACCACTGAAGCTTTCTTT. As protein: CASSLYTGTTEAFF.

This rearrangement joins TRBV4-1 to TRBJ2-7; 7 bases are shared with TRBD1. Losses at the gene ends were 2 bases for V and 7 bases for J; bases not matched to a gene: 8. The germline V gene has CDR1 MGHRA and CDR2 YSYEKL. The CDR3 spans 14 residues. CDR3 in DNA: TGCGCCAGCAGCCAACAGGACAGGCTTTATGAGCAGTACTTC. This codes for CASSQQDRLYEQYF.

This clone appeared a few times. This CDR3 is CASRMDRSSYNEQFF. Written as DNA, the CDR3 is TGTGCCAGTAGGATGGACAGGAGCTCCTACAATGAGCAGTTCTTC. V and J are TRBV19 and TRBJ2-1; TRBD1 matches at 7 bases. This CDR3 contains 15 residues. Per the germline V gene, CDR1 is LNHDA and CDR2 is SQIVND (reference sequence). The trim removed 6 bases at V and 0 bases at J, leaving 5 bases unmatched.

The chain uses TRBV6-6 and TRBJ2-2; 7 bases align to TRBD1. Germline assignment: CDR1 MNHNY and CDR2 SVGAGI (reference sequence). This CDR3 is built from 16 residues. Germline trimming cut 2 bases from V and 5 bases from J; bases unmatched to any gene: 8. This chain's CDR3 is CASSYRGQIETGELFF. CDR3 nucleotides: TGTGCCAGCAGTTACAGGGGACAGATAGAGACCGGGGAGCTGTTTTTT.

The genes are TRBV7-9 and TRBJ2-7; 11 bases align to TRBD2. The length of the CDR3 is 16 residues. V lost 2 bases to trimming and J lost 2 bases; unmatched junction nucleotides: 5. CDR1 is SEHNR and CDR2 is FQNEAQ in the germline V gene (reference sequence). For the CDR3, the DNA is TGTGCCAGCAGCTTACCGGGACTAGCGGATCCCTACGAGCAGTACTTC. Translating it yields CASSLPGLADPYEQYF.

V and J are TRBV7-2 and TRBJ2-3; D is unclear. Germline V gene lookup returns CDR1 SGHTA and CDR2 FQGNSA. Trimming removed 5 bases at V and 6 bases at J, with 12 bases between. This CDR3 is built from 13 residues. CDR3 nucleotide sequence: TGTGCCAGCAGCGGGCCGATGACGGATACGCAGTATTTT. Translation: CASSGPMTDTQYF.

In DNA, the CDR3 is TGTGCCAGCAGCTTGGCTCTACAGTCCACAGATACGCAGTATTTT. Its protein product is CASSLALQSTDTQYF. The chain links TRBV5-4 to TRBJ2-3; D unresolved. The CDR3 is 15 residues long. The V gene lost 0 bases and the J gene lost 2 bases, with 10 bases spanning the gap. From germline, CDR1 is SGHNT and CDR2 YYREEE (reference sequence). The complete variable domain, with remaining parts taken from reference TRBV5-4 and TRBJ2-3, reads ETGVTQSPTHLIKTRGQQVTLRCSSQSGHNTVSWYQQALGQGPQFIFQYYREEENGRGNFPPRFSGLQFPNYSSELNVNALELDDSALYLCASSLALQSTDTQYFGPGTRLTVL.

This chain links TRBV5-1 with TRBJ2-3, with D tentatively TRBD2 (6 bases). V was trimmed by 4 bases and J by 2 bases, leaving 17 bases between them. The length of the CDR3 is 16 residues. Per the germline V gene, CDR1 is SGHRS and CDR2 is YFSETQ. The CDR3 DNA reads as TGCGCCAGCAGCCCTCTCCGGGGCGGGGACACAGATACGCAGTATTTT. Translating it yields CASSPLRGGDTDTQYF. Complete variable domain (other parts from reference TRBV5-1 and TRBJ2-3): KAGVTQTPRYLIKTRGQQVTLSCSPISGHRSVSWYQQTPGQGLQFLFEYFSETQRNKGNFPGRFSGRQFSNSRSEMNVSTLELGDSALYLCASSPLRGGDTDTQYFGPGTRLTVL.

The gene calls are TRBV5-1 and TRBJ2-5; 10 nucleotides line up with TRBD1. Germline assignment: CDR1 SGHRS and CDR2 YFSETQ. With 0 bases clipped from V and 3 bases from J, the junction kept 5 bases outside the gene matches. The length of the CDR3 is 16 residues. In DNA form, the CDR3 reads TGCGCCAGCAGCTTGGCTTGGGACAGGGGAAAAGAGACCCAGTACTTC. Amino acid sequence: CASSLAWDRGKETQYF.

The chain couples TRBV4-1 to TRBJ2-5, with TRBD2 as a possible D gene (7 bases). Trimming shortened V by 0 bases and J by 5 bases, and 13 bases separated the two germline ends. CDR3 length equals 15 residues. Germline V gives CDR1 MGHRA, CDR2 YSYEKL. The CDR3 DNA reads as TGCGCCAGCAGCCAAGAGGGGGGGCGAGGGGAGACCCAGTACTTC. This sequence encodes CASSQEGGRGETQYF.

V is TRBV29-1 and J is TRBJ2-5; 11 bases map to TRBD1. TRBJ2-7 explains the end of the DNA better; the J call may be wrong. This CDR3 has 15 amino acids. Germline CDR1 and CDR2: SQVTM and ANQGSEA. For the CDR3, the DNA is TGCAGCGTTGTATCTCCGGGACAGGGGGTATACGAGCAGTACTTC. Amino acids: CSVVSPGQGVYEQYF.

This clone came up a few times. CDR3 protein: CASSLWTGGGYGYTF. The CDR3 coding sequence is TGTGCCAGCAGCTTGTGGACAGGGGGCGGCTATGGCTACACCTTC. This chain uses TRBV5-4 with TRBJ1-2; 11 bases line up with TRBD1. J lost 4 bases, V lost 1 base, and 3 bases had no gene match. Germline V gene sequence: CDR1 SGHNT, CDR2 YYREEE (reference sequence). The CDR3 covers 15 residues.

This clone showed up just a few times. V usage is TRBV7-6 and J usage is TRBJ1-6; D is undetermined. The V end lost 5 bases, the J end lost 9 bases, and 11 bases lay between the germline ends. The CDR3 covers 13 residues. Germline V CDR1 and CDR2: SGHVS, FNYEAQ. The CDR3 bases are TGTGCCAGCAGCACCGAGCCTAGTTCACCCCTCCACTTT. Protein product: CASSTEPSSPLHF.

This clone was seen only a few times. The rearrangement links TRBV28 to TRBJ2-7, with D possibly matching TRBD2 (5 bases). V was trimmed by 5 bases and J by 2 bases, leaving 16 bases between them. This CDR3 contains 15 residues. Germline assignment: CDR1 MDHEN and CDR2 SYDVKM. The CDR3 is CASSLTTTGTYEQYF. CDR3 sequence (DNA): TGTGCCAGCAGTCTCACCACCACGGGGACCTACGAGCAGTACTTC.

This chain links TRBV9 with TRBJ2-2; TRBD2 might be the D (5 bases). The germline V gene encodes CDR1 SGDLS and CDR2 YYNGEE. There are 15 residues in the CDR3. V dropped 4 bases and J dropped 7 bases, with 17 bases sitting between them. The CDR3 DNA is TGTGCCAGCAGCCCCGGCGCGGGTGGGGTCGGGGAGCTGTTTTTT. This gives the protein CASSPGAGGVGELFF.

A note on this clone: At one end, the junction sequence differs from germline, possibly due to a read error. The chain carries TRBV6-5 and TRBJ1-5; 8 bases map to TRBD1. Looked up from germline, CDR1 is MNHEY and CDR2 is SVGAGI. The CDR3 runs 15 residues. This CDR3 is CAGSSTGTGNQPQHF. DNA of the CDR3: TGTGCCGGCAGTTCTACCGGGACAGGTAATCAGCCCCAGCATTTT.

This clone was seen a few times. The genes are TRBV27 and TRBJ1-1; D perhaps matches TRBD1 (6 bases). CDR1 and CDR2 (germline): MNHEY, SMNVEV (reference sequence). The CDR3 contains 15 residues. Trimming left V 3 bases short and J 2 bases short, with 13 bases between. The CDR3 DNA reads TGTGCCAGCAGTTTCCTTACAGGGATCAACACTGAAGCTTTCTTT. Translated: CASSFLTGINTEAFF.

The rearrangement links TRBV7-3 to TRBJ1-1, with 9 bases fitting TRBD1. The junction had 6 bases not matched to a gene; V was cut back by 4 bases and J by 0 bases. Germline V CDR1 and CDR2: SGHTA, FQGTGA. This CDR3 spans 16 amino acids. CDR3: CASSSKTGGVNTEAFF. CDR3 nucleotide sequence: TGTGCCAGCAGCTCGAAAACAGGGGGCGTGAACACTGAAGCTTTCTTT.